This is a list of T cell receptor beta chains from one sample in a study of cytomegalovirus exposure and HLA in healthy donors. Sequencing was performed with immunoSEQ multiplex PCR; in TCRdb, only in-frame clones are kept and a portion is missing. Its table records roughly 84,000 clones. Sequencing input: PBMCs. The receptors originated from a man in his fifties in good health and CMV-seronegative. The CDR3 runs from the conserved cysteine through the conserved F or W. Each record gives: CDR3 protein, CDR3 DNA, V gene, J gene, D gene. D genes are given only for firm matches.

CASSLIRSLLYNSPLHF,TGTGCCAGCAGTTTAATCAGGTCTTTACTTTATAATTCACCCCTCCACTTT,TRBV27,TRBJ1-6,NA
CASSPGTGGHNSPLHF,TGTGCCAGCTCACCTGGGACAGGGGGACATAATTCACCCCTCCACTTT,TRBV18,TRBJ1-6,TRBD1
CASGLNGANYEQYF,TGCGCCAGCGGCCTAAATGGAGCTAACTACGAGCAGTACTTC,TRBV23-1,TRBJ2-7,NA
CASSEARTGVETQYF,TGTGCCAGCAGTGAAGCGAGGACAGGGGTAGAGACCCAGTACTTC,TRBV2,TRBJ2-5,TRBD1
CASSLARGTQYF,TGTGCCAGCAGCTTAGCCAGGGGGACCCAGTACTTC,TRBV5-8,TRBJ2-5,NA
CASSSPRGALGDEQYF,TGTGCCAGCAGCTCACCCAGGGGGGCTCTGGGGGACGAGCAGTACTTC,TRBV9,TRBJ2-7,NA
CASSYLAGGYEQFF,TGTGCCAGCAGTTACCTCGCGGGGGGCTATGAGCAGTTCTTC,TRBV6-5,TRBJ2-1,TRBD2
CASSPPSLSYNSPLHF,TGTGCCAGCTCACCACCGTCCCTCTCCTATAATTCACCCCTCCACTTT,TRBV18,TRBJ1-6,NA
CASSLRVSGTNTGELFF,TGTGCCAGCAGCTTAAGGGTTAGCGGAACGAACACCGGGGAGCTGTTTTTT,TRBV7-2,TRBJ2-2,NA
CAISESRGPDTQYF,TGTGCCATCAGTGAGAGCAGGGGGCCGGATACGCAGTATTTT,TRBV10-3,TRBJ2-3,TRBD1
CASSAIPGTGKTQYF,TGTGCCAGCAGCGCGATCCCCGGGACAGGGAAGACCCAGTACTTC,TRBV7-6,TRBJ2-5,TRBD1